This TCR beta chain is drawn from a study of T cells in Graves' hyperthyroidism and ophthalmopathy. Study-level information: Pretreatment peripheral blood was obtained at initial diagnosis. Whole-study findings and limits: Clonotypes that were expanded in thyroid above 0.001 mostly appeared in blood too.

The investigators amplified TCR beta CDR3 regions from RNA transcripts. Initially, a first-round RT-PCR of the TCR CDR3 employed the HTBI primer set. TCRdb used MiXCR to reprocess the multiplex PCR reads, holding one entry per CDR3 protein. The table has hundreds of thousands of distinct CDR3 sequences, roughly 20% seen once; the top ten hold roughly 60%. This clonotype was seen ten or more times. Its antigen is undetermined. The CDR3 covers 14 residues. The V and J ends lost 6 bases and 10 bases, in that order; junction bases with no gene match: 12. The germline gives CDR1 SNHLY, CDR2 FYNNEI. Diagnoses rested on clinical symptoms, serum thyroxine and TRAb, thyroid ultrasound and orbital computed tomography. Each 10 ml fresh peripheral blood draw supplied the PBMCs.

The receptor was isolated from a man aged 25 to 45 with Graves' ophthalmopathy. The chain has TRBV2 and TRBJ2-1, with TRBD2 matching over 7 bases. Sequencing was carried out using blood. The chain's CDR3 is CASRAGTGLGEQFF. CDR3 in DNA: TGTGCCAGCAGAGCCGGGACTGGACTAGGGGAGCAGTTCTTC.